This T cell receptor beta chain emerged from a study of early T cells in non-severe SARS-CoV-2 infection. Study-level information: The authors sequenced bulk RNA from unsorted whole blood, leaving chains unpaired.

TCRdb reprocessed the 5' RACE reads via MiXCR and lists one record per CDR3 protein. This sample has 60,000 or so distinct CDR3 sequences, with 12% found just once. Sequences were obtained from whole blood. This clonotype originated in an adult who was a healthcare worker with PCR-confirmed SARS-CoV-2 infection or an uninfected control (not recorded which).

The DNA of the CDR3 is TGCGCCAGCAGCTTGGAGGGTCCCTATAACACTGAAGCTTTCTTT. As protein: CASSLEGPYNTEAFF. The J gene is TRBJ1-1, the V gene TRBV5-1; D is uncertain. The germline V and J ends were trimmed by 0 bases and 2 bases, with 11 bases remaining between them. There are 15 residues in the CDR3. Germline V gene data show CDR1 as SGHRS and CDR2 as YFSETQ.